These T cell receptor beta chains were read from a single sample in a study of CD8 T cells in ankylosing spondylitis. MiXCR, run by TCRdb on the 5' RACE reads, gives a single entry per CDR3 protein. The sample carries some 240,000 distinct CDR3 sequences, 8.6% recorded once. Sequencing input: blood, either unsorted or a sorted T cell fraction (not recorded which). Source of these receptors: a male donor with ankylosing spondylitis or in good health (not recorded which). The CDR3 runs from the conserved cysteine through the conserved F or W. Each record gives: clone size, D gene, J gene, V gene, CDR3 protein, CDR3 DNA. The D gene is left open where the match is weak. Clone size appears in some rows only: once, few, many, or a class for an expanded clone.

clone size: many; D gene: -; J gene: TRBJ2-1; V gene: TRBV20-1; CDR3 protein: CSAPGQVNNEQFF; CDR3 DNA: TGCAGTGCCCCGGGCCAGGTTAACAATGAGCAGTTCTTC
clone size: -; D gene: -; J gene: TRBJ2-5; V gene: TRBV6-1; CDR3 protein: CASRPALREQETQYF; CDR3 DNA: TGTGCCAGCAGGCCCGCCTTACGGGAGCAAGAGACCCAGTACTTC
clone size: many; D gene: -; J gene: TRBJ2-4; V gene: TRBV4-1; CDR3 protein: CASSQPGTTNAKNIQYF; CDR3 DNA: TGCGCCAGCAGCCAACCCGGGACAACTAATGCCAAAAACATTCAGTACTTC
clone size: many; D gene: TRBD2; J gene: TRBJ2-1; V gene: TRBV11-2; CDR3 protein: CASSLELGLADREQFF; CDR3 DNA: TGTGCCAGCAGCTTAGAATTAGGACTAGCTGATCGTGAGCAGTTCTTC
clone size: many; D gene: -; J gene: TRBJ2-5; V gene: TRBV7-6; CDR3 protein: CASSLDSSVRQETQYF; CDR3 DNA: TGTGCCAGCAGCTTAGACTCTAGCGTACGACAAGAGACCCAGTACTTC
clone size: many; D gene: -; J gene: TRBJ2-2; V gene: TRBV7-7; CDR3 protein: CASSLKSGPEGKLFF; CDR3 DNA: TGTGCTAGCAGCTTAAAGTCCGGCCCCGAGGGGAAGCTGTTTTTT
clone size: many; D gene: -; J gene: TRBJ1-4; V gene: TRBV12-3/TRBV12-4; CDR3 protein: CASSFGGDEKLFF; CDR3 DNA: TGTGCCAGCAGTTTCGGGGGGGATGAAAAACTGTTTTTT
clone size: many; D gene: -; J gene: TRBJ2-1; V gene: TRBV15; CDR3 protein: CATSRAHETYNEQFF; CDR3 DNA: TGTGCCACCAGCAGAGCCCATGAGACCTACAATGAGCAGTTCTTC
clone size: many; D gene: -; J gene: TRBJ1-1; V gene: TRBV5-5; CDR3 protein: CASSWDGRNTEAFF; CDR3 DNA: TGTGCCAGCAGTTGGGACGGTAGAAACACTGAAGCTTTCTTT
clone size: many; D gene: -; J gene: TRBJ1-1; V gene: TRBV28; CDR3 protein: CASKYRSNTEAFF; CDR3 DNA: TGTGCCAGCAAGTACAGGTCGAACACTGAAGCTTTCTTT
clone size: many; D gene: -; J gene: TRBJ2-3; V gene: TRBV10-1; CDR3 protein: CASSESWASAADTQYF; CDR3 DNA: TGCGCCAGCAGTGAGTCGTGGGCTAGCGCGGCAGATACGCAGTATTTT
clone size: many; D gene: TRBD2; J gene: TRBJ2-7; V gene: TRBV4-3; CDR3 protein: CASNPGLASNEQYF; CDR3 DNA: TGCGCCAGCAATCCGGGACTAGCGTCCAACGAGCAGTACTTC
clone size: many; D gene: -; J gene: TRBJ1-1; V gene: TRBV29-1; CDR3 protein: CSVLRIAGNRTEAFF; CDR3 DNA: TGCAGCGTTTTGCGGATCGCAGGGAACCGCACTGAAGCTTTCTTT
clone size: many; D gene: -; J gene: TRBJ2-1; V gene: TRBV7-8; CDR3 protein: CASSLANRGGLNEQFF; CDR3 DNA: TGTGCCAGCAGCTTAGCGAACAGGGGAGGGTTGAATGAGCAGTTCTTC
clone size: many; D gene: -; J gene: TRBJ2-7; V gene: TRBV7-3; CDR3 protein: CASSQGWAYEQYF; CDR3 DNA: TGTGCCAGCAGTCAGGGGTGGGCCTACGAGCAGTACTTC
clone size: few; D gene: -; J gene: TRBJ2-7; V gene: TRBV18; CDR3 protein: CASSPASDPSYEQYF; CDR3 DNA: TGTGCCAGCTCACCAGCTTCCGACCCCTCCTACGAGCAGTACTTC
clone size: many; D gene: -; J gene: TRBJ1-2; V gene: TRBV5-1; CDR3 protein: CASSQGQNYGYTF; CDR3 DNA: TGCGCCAGCAGTCAGGGGCAGAACTATGGCTACACCTTC
clone size: many; D gene: TRBD2; J gene: TRBJ2-5; V gene: TRBV12-3/TRBV12-4; CDR3 protein: CASSPGGETQYF; CDR3 DNA: TGTGCCAGCTCTCCGGGAGGGGAGACCCAGTACTTC
clone size: few; D gene: TRBD1; J gene: TRBJ2-1; V gene: TRBV7-6; CDR3 protein: CASSFDRAKDEQFF; CDR3 DNA: TGTGCCAGCAGCTTTGACAGGGCGAAAGATGAGCAGTTCTTC
clone size: few; D gene: TRBD2; J gene: TRBJ2-5; V gene: TRBV29-1; CDR3 protein: CSVCKAGARGETQYF; CDR3 DNA: TGCAGCGTCTGCAAAGCGGGGGCGAGGGGAGAGACCCAGTACTTC
clone size: many; D gene: -; J gene: TRBJ2-1; V gene: TRBV7-2; CDR3 protein: CASSLEDSSYNEQFF; CDR3 DNA: TGTGCCAGCAGCTTAGAGGACAGCTCCTACAATGAGCAGTTCTTC
clone size: many; D gene: -; J gene: TRBJ1-1; V gene: TRBV7-2; CDR3 protein: CASSPPGRGSAEAFF; CDR3 DNA: TGTGCCAGCAGCCCGCCGGGCAGGGGCAGTGCTGAAGCTTTCTTT
clone size: many; D gene: TRBD2; J gene: TRBJ2-7; V gene: TRBV6-1; CDR3 protein: CASSIREEVYEQYF; CDR3 DNA: TGTGCCAGCTCGATTCGGGAGGAAGTCTACGAGCAGTACTTC
clone size: -; D gene: TRBD2; J gene: TRBJ2-1; V gene: TRBV11-2; CDR3 protein: CASSFSFSGGTTPNEQFF; CDR3 DNA: TGTGCCAGCAGCTTTTCTTTTAGCGGGGGGACCACCCCCAATGAGCAGTTCTTC
clone size: many; D gene: -; J gene: TRBJ1-1; V gene: TRBV27; CDR3 protein: CASGGRGNTEAFF; CDR3 DNA: TGTGCCAGCGGCGGACGGGGGAACACTGAAGCTTTCTTT
clone size: -; D gene: -; J gene: TRBJ2-3; V gene: TRBV5-6; CDR3 protein: CASSHGQLDTQYF; CDR3 DNA: TGTGCCAGCAGTCATGGACAGCTAGATACGCAGTATTTT
clone size: many; D gene: -; J gene: TRBJ2-3; V gene: TRBV9; CDR3 protein: CASSIPEEDTQYF; CDR3 DNA: TGTGCCAGCAGCATCCCAGAGGAAGATACGCAGTATTTT
clone size: many; D gene: -; J gene: TRBJ1-1; V gene: TRBV20-1; CDR3 protein: CSARPNSGTEAFF; CDR3 DNA: TGCAGTGCTAGACCAAATAGCGGCACTGAAGCTTTCTTT
clone size: many; D gene: -; J gene: TRBJ2-7; V gene: TRBV10-3; CDR3 protein: CAAARIGTDSYEQYF; CDR3 DNA: TGTGCCGCAGCTAGAATCGGGACCGACTCCTACGAGCAGTACTTC
clone size: many; D gene: -; J gene: TRBJ1-1; V gene: TRBV27; CDR3 protein: CASSLGGLPNTEAFF; CDR3 DNA: TGTGCCAGCAGTTTAGGGGGGTTACCGAACACTGAAGCTTTCTTT
clone size: -; D gene: -; J gene: TRBJ1-1; V gene: TRBV29-1; CDR3 protein: CSVLAGVNTEAFF; CDR3 DNA: TGCAGTGTGCTGGCGGGGGTTAACACTGAAGCTTTCTTT
clone size: few; D gene: -; J gene: TRBJ2-7; V gene: TRBV7-2; CDR3 protein: CASSLEVRAASYEQYF; CDR3 DNA: TGTGCCAGCAGCTTAGAGGTACGAGCCGCCTCCTACGAGCAGTACTTC
clone size: many; D gene: TRBD1; J gene: TRBJ2-7; V gene: TRBV7-9; CDR3 protein: CASSLGVDREAYEQYF; CDR3 DNA: TGTGCCAGCAGCTTAGGAGTGGACAGGGAGGCCTACGAGCAGTACTTC
clone size: few; D gene: TRBD1; J gene: TRBJ2-1; V gene: TRBV4-1; CDR3 protein: CASSQDSPGQGNNEQFF; CDR3 DNA: TGCGCCAGCAGCCAAGATTCCCCGGGACAGGGTAATAATGAGCAGTTCTTC
clone size: many; D gene: -; J gene: TRBJ2-5; V gene: TRBV15; CDR3 protein: CATSRVGQETQYF; CDR3 DNA: TGTGCCACCAGCAGAGTAGGTCAAGAGACCCAGTACTTC
clone size: many; D gene: -; J gene: TRBJ1-1; V gene: TRBV20-1; CDR3 protein: CSAWAAGAQTEAFF; CDR3 DNA: TGCAGTGCTTGGGCGGCAGGGGCCCAGACTGAAGCTTTCTTT